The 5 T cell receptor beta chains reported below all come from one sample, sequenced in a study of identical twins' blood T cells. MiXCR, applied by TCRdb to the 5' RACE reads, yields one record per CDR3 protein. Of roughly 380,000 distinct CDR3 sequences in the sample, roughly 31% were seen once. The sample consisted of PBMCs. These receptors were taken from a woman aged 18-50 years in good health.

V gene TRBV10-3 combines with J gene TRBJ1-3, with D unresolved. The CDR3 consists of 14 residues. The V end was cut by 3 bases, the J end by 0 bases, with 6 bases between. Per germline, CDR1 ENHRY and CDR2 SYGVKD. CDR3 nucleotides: TGTGCCATCAGTGACGAGAGCTCTGGAAACACCATATATTTT. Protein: CAISDESSGNTIYF.

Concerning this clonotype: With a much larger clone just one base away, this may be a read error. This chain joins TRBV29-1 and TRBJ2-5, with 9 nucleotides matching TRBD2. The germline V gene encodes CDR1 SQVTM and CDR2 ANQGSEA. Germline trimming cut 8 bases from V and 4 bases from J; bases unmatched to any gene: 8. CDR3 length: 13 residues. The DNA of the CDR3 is TGCAGCACACGGACTAGCGTGGGAGAGACCCAGTACTTC. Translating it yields CSTRTSVGETQYF.

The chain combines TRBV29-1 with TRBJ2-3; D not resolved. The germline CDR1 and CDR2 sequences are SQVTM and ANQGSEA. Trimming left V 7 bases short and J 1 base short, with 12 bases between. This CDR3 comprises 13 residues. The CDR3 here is CSAETGGTDTQYF. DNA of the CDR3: TGCAGCGCTGAGACGGGTGGCACAGATACGCAGTATTTT.

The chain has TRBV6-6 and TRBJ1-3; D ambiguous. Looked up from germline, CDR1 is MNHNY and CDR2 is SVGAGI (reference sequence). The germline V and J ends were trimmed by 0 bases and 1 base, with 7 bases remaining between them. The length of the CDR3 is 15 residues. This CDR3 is CASSYSLRSGNTIYF. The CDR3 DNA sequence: TGTGCCAGCAGTTACTCCCTCAGATCTGGAAACACCATATATTTT.

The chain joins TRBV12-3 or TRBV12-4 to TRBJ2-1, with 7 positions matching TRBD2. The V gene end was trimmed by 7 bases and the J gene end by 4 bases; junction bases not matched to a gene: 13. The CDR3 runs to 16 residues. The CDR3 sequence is CASTVGIAGLYNEQFF. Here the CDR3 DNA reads TGTGCCAGCACCGTTGGAATAGCGGGCTTGTACAATGAGCAGTTCTTC.